One T cell receptor beta chain is described in this entry. What antigen it recognizes has not been identified. Qualities for individual bases were not recorded, and no much larger clone is one base off. Libraries came from the immunoSEQ multiplex PCR assay. TCRdb took this table from immuneACCESS and kept in-frame rearrangements with V and J called. Such tables lack part of the clones; where checked against another copy, unresolved V genes explain under half of the gap, and the rest is unexplained. Counted in this sample were under 150,000 clones; around 96% of them appeared once. The ten most abundant clones make up about 3.5% of the sample. These data belong to a study of control samples from healthy donors and cancer patients (TCRdb year 2020). Trimming removed 3 bases from V and 3 bases from J, leaving 9 bases between the germline ends. The CDR3 contains 13 residues, cysteine and phenylalanine counted. Left in the record is the CDR3 DNA by itself, 39 bases read in frame from the first base. According to the germline V gene (reference sequence), CDR1 reads SGHNT and CDR2 reads YYREEE.

The V and J genes are TRBV5-4 and TRBJ1-1; the D gene is perhaps TRBD1, from 5 matching bases. The TCR comes from a man under 40 in good health. The material sequenced was blood. The nucleotide sequence is TGTGCCAGCAGCTGGGACGTCGACACTGAAGCTTTCTTT. Its translation is CASSWDVDTEAFF.